Presented here are 16 T cell receptor beta chains from one specimen sequenced in a study of T cells in Graves' hyperthyroidism and ophthalmopathy. RNA transcripts gave rise to amplified TCR beta CDR3 regions. TCR CDR3 regions were first amplified by RT-PCR with HTBI primers. Each CDR3 protein is one row after TCRdb ran MiXCR on the multiplex PCR reads. Found here are fewer than 500,000 distinct CDR3 sequences, about 14% of them singletons; the top ten hold 20%. The material sequenced was blood. These receptors were collected from a woman in her 30s with Graves' ophthalmopathy.

The chain couples TRBV4-2 to TRBJ2-3; TRBD2 agrees at 9 bases. The CDR3 extends over 15 amino acids. From germline, CDR1 is LGHNA and CDR2 YNFKEQ. After removal of 4 bases from V and 2 bases from J, the junction contained 4 bases not matched to a gene. CDR3 nucleotide sequence: TGTGCCAGCAGCCTAGCGGGGGCCGCCACAGATACGCAGTATTTT. Encoded protein: CASSLAGAATDTQYF.

Ten or more counts support this clonotype. The V call is TRBV11-2, the J call TRBJ2-7; TRBD1 matches 10 bases. V shed 2 bases, J shed 0 bases, and the junction held 10 bases outside the gene matches. This CDR3 has 18 amino acids. The germline V gene encodes CDR1 SGHAT and CDR2 FQNNGV. The CDR3 protein is CASSLPGQGVRNSYEQYF. As DNA, the CDR3 is TGTGCCAGCAGCTTACCCGGACAGGGGGTACGTAACTCCTACGAGCAGTACTTC.

This clonotype was observed at least ten times. The V call is TRBV28, the J call TRBJ1-2, with unresolved D. Trimming cost V 7 bases and J 4 bases, with 10 bases left between them. CDR1 and CDR2 (germline): MDHEN, SYDVKM. CDR3 length: 12 residues. CDR3 bases: TGTGCCAGCACCGAGGACCGCTATGGCTACACCTTC. It yields the protein CASTEDRYGYTF.

The chain links TRBV19 to TRBJ2-7, with D possibly being TRBD1 (5 bases). V lost 1 base and J lost 5, with 9 bases in between. Germline V gene lookup returns CDR1 LNHDA and CDR2 SQIVND (reference sequence). The CDR3 sequence is 13 residues long. CDR3 DNA: TGTGCCAGTAGTATAGGCAGGGCCCACGAGCAGTACTTC. It translates to CASSIGRAHEQYF.

This clonotype was detected ten times or more. The chain recombines TRBV20-1 with TRBJ1-2, with TRBD1 matching 7 bases. Germline CDR1 DFQATT, CDR2 SNEGSKA (reference sequence). The CDR3 covers 14 residues. Germline trimming cut 1 base from V and 7 bases from J; bases unmatched to any gene: 9. In nucleotides, the CDR3 is TGCAGTGCTAGAGTCCAATCAGGGGGAGGTGGCTACACCTTC. Encoded protein: CSARVQSGGGGYTF.

There are a few counts of this clonotype. This chain links TRBV14 with TRBJ2-2; 8 bases agree with TRBD1. CDR1 SGHDN and CDR2 FVKESK come from the germline V gene. The CDR3 totals 18 residues. V shed 4 bases and J 4 bases; nucleotides not matched to a gene: 14. CDR3 amino acids: CASSRWTGTGIITGELFF. The DNA for the CDR3 is TGTGCCAGCAGCCGGTGGACCGGGACAGGAATTATCACCGGGGAGCTGTTTTTT.

This clonotype was recorded at least ten times. The J gene is TRBJ1-5, the V gene TRBV12-3 or TRBV12-4, with D uncertain. The CDR3 totals 13 residues. Trimming removed 3 bases at V and 2 bases at J, with 5 bases between. The CDR3 region has the DNA TGTGCCAGCAGTTTTGGGGGCAATCAGCCCCAGCATTTT. It is translated as CASSFGGNQPQHF.

This clonotype was counted between two and nine times. This chain uses TRBV5-4 with TRBJ2-1, with 11 bases lining up with TRBD1. The V and J ends lost 4 bases and 3 bases, in that order; junction bases with no gene match: 6. This CDR3 is 16 amino acids long. Germline V gene sequence: CDR1 SGHNT, CDR2 YYREEE (reference sequence). The CDR3 region has the DNA TGTGCCAGCAGCCTGGGACAGGGGGGCCACTACAATGAGCAGTTCTTC. It yields the protein CASSLGQGGHYNEQFF.

The chain combines TRBV20-1 with TRBJ1-6; tentative D call: TRBD1 (6 bases). There are 16 residues in the CDR3. V was pared by 3 bases and J by 0 bases, with 12 bases between. Germline CDR1 is DFQATT and CDR2 is SNEGSKA (reference sequence). CDR3 region: CSARWQGSSYNSPLHF. The CDR3 nucleotides read TGCAGTGCTAGGTGGCAGGGGAGCTCCTATAATTCACCCCTCCACTTT.

This clonotype has just a few counts. The genes are TRBV27 and TRBJ1-2, with D possibly TRBD1 on 5 matching bases. This CDR3 spans 15 amino acids. CDR1 MNHEY and CDR2 SMNVEV come from the germline V gene (reference sequence). The V and J ends lost 6 bases and 7 bases respectively, with 21 bases between them. Here the CDR3 DNA reads TGTGCCAGCAGCCAGACCCGCGGGGGTCTGGGTGGCTACACCTTC. Its translation is CASSQTRGGLGGYTF.

This rearrangement joins TRBV3-1 to TRBJ2-7; D is undetermined. V gave up 4 bases and J gave up 1 base, with 11 bases separating them. The CDR3 is 14 amino acids. Germline lookup yields CDR1 LGHDT and CDR2 YNNKEL (reference sequence). DNA for the CDR3: TGTGCCAGCAGCCCCCCCCTCGGTTCCTACGAGCAGTACTTC. Protein product: CASSPPLGSYEQYF.

The chain couples TRBV24-1 to TRBJ1-5; possible D gene TRBD1, 6 bases. The CDR3 runs to 14 residues. Trimming cost V 5 bases and J 0 bases, with 7 bases left between them. Germline lookup yields CDR1 KGHDR and CDR2 SFDVKD. CDR3 sequence reads: CATSVTGSNQPQHF. CDR3 DNA sequence: TGTGCCACCAGTGTGACAGGTAGCAATCAGCCCCAGCATTTT.

The rearrangement links TRBV19 to TRBJ2-3; 12 bases align to TRBD2. The CDR3 consists of 18 residues. V shed 5 bases and J 3 bases; nucleotides not matched to a gene: 12. The germline CDR1 and CDR2 sequences are LNHDA and SQIVND (reference sequence). This CDR3 is CASSVLAGGLVGTDTQYF. Here the CDR3 DNA reads TGTGCCAGTAGTGTACTAGCGGGGGGCCTTGTGGGGACAGATACGCAGTATTTT.

This clonotype came up many times. The V and J genes are TRBV12-3 or TRBV12-4 and TRBJ2-5; D not resolved. The CDR3 is 12 amino acids. V was clipped by 3 bases and J by 5 bases, with 7 bases between them. CDR3 amino acids: CASSFKLETQYF. The CDR3 nucleotides are TGTGCCAGCAGTTTTAAGTTGGAGACCCAGTACTTC.

This clonotype was counted ten times or more. This chain uses TRBV6-1 with TRBJ1-5; 7 bases line up with TRBD1. The CDR3 sequence is 13 residues long. CDR1 is MNHNS, CDR2 SASEGT, per germline. Losses at the gene ends were 5 bases for V and 6 bases for J; bases not matched to a gene: 4. The CDR3 nucleotides read TGTGCCAGCAGTAGACAGGGCGGTCAGCCCCAGCATTTT. This codes for CASSRQGGQPQHF.

Many counts were recorded for this clonotype. V gene TRBV13 combines with J gene TRBJ1-6, with 9 bases aligning to TRBD1. Germline CDR1 reads PRHDT; CDR2 reads FYEKMQ (reference sequence). CDR3 size: 16 residues. Unmatched junction bases numbered 9, after V lost 5 bases and J lost 7 bases. Here the CDR3 reads CASSNTGTGLNSPLHF. The CDR3, as DNA: TGTGCCAGCAGCAACACCGGGACAGGGCTGAATTCACCCCTCCACTTT.